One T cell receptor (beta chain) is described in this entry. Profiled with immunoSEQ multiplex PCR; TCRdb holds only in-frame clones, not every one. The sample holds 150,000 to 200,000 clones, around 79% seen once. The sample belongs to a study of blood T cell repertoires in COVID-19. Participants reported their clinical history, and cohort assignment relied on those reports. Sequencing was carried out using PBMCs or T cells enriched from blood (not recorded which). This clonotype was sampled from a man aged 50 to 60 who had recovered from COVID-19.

In DNA, the CDR3 is TGTGCCAGTAGTATAGATGGACATAGCAATCAGCCCCAGCATTTT. This codes for CASSIDGHSNQPQHF. The gene calls are TRBV19 and TRBJ1-5; possibly TRBD1 for D (5 bases). The V end was cut by 0 bases, the J end by 0 bases, with 6 bases between. From germline, CDR1 is LNHDA and CDR2 SQIVND (reference sequence). The CDR3 is 15 residues long. The full variable domain, with the rest looked up from reference TRBV19 and TRBJ1-5, is DGGITQSPKYLFRKEGQNVTLSCEQNLNHDAMYWYRQDPGQGLRLIYYSQIVNDFQKGDIAEGYSVSREKKESFPLTVTSAQKNPTAFYLCASSIDGHSNQPQHFGDGTRLSIL.